Here is one T cell receptor beta chain with its context. Through negative isolation, CD4+ and CD8+ T cells were obtained, while TEMRA cells were enriched using FACS. An amount of RNA that ranged from roughly 0.5 to 1 ug was reverse transcribed with random hexamers. A multiplex approach, immunoSEQ multiplex PCR, amplified TCR beta CDR3 across 54 Vbeta and 13 Jbeta. TCRdb re-analysed the immunoSEQ multiplex PCR reads in MiXCR, keeping a single row per CDR3 protein. Altogether roughly 330,000 distinct CDR3 sequences are present, around 92% being singletons, with the ten largest covering 0.06% to 0.075%. This sample is part of a study of CD8 T cells in Susac syndrome. CDR1 and CDR2 (germline): MDHEN, SYDVKM. J gave up 0 bases and V 8 bases, and 7 bases lay outside the gene matches. This CDR3 is 14 amino acids long.

The chain employs TRBV28 and TRBJ2-7; TRBD2 aligns across 7 bases. Material: CD4+ T cells from PBMCs. The clonotype comes from a human donor with multiple sclerosis. CDR3 nucleotide sequence: TGTGCCAGCCTCTTCGCTAGCGGCTCCTACGAGCAGTACTTC. Protein product: CASLFASGSYEQYF.